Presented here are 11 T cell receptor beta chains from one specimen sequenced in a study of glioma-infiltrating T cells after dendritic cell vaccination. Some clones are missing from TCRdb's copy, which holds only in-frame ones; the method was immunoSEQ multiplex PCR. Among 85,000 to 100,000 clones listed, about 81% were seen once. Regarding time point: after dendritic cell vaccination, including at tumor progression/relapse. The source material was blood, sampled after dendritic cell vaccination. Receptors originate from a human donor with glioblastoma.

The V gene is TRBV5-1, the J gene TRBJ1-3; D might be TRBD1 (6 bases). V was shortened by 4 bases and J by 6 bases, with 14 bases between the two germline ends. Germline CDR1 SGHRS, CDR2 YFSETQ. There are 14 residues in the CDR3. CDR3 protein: CASSGQGQENTIYF. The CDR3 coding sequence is TGCGCCAGCAGCGGGCAGGGGCAGGAAAACACCATATATTTT.

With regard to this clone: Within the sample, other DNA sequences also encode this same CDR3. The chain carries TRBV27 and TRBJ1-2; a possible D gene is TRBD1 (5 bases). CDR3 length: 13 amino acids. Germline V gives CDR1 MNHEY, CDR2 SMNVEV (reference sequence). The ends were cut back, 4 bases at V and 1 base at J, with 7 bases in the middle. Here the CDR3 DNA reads TGTGCCAGCAGTTCGACAGTTAACTATGGCTACACCTTC. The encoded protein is CASSSTVNYGYTF.

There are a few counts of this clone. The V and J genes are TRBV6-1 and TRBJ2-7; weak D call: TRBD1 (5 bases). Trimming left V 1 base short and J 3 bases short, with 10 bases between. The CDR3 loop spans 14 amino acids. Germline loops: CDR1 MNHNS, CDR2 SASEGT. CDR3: CASSEGGTLYEQYF. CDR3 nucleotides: TGTGCCAGCAGTGAAGGGGGCACGCTCTACGAGCAGTACTTC.

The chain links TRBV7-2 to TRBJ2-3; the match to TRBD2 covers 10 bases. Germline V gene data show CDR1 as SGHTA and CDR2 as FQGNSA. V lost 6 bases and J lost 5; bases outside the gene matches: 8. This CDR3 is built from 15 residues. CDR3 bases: TGTGCCAGCAGTTTTAGCGGGAGGACGGGAGATACGCAGTATTTT. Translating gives CASSFSGRTGDTQYF.

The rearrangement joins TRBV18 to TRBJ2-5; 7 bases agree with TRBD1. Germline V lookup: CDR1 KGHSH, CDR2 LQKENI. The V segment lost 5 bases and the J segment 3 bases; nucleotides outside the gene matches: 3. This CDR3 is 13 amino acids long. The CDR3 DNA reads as TGTGCCAGCTCATCCACAGGGGAAGAGACCCAGTACTTC. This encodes CASSSTGEETQYF. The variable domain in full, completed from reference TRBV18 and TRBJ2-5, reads NAGVMQNPRHLVRRRGQEARLRCSPMKGHSHVYWYRQLPEEGLKFMVYLQKENIIDESGMPKERFSAEFPKEGPSILRIQQVVRGDSAAYFCASSSTGEETQYFGPGTRLLVL.

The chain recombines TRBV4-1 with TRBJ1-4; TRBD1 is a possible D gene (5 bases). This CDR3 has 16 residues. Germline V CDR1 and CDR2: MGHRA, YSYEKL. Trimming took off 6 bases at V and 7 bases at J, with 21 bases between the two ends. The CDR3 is CASSLHGVPGGEKLFF. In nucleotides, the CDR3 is TGCGCCAGCAGTCTTCATGGGGTGCCCGGGGGTGAAAAACTGTTTTTT.

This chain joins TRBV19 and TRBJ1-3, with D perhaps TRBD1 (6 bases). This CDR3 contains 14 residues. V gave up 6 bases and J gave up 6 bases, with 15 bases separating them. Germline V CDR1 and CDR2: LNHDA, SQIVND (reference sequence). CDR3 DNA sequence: TGTGCCAGTAGAGTGCGCAGGGGCCTAAACACCATATATTTT. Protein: CASRVRRGLNTIYF.

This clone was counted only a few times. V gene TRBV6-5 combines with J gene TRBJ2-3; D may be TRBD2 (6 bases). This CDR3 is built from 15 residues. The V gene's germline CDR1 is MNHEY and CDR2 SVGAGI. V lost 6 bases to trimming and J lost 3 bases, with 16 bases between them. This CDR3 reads CASRLRGGTTDTQYF. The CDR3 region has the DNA TGTGCCAGCAGGCTTAGGGGCGGGACGACAGATACGCAGTATTTT.

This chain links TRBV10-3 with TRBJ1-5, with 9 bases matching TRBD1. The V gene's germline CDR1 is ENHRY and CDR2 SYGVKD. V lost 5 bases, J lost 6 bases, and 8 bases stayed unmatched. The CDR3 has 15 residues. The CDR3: CAISPGTGSSQPQHF. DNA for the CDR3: TGTGCCATCAGTCCAGGGACAGGGTCCTCTCAGCCCCAGCATTTT.

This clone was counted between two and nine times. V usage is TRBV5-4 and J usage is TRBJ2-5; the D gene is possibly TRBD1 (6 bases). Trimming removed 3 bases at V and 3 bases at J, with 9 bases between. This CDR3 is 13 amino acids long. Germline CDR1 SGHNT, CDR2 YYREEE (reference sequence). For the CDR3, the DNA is TGTGCCAGCAGCTCATGGACAGAAGAGACCCAGTACTTC. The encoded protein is CASSSWTEETQYF.

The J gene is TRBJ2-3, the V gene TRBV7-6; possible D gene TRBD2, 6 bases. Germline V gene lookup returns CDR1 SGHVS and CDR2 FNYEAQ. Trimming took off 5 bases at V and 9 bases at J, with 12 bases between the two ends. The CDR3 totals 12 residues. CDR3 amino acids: CASSQAGNTQYF. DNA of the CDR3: TGTGCCAGCAGCCAGGCGGGGAACACGCAGTATTTT.